This T cell receptor (beta chain) was profiled in a study of cytomegalovirus exposure and HLA in healthy donors. Whole-study context: Most genotyped donors, around four fifths of some 400, had Caucasian-associated genetic ancestry.

Findings and limits, study-wide: The sole available immune exposure information was CMV serostatus.

The PCR contained 60 Vbeta and 13 Jbeta primers. Profiled with immunoSEQ multiplex PCR; TCRdb holds only in-frame clones, not every one. The sample has a few hundred thousand clones; roughly 70% are singletons. The germline V and J ends were trimmed by 3 bases and 2 bases, with 11 bases remaining between them. The CDR3 contains 13 residues. Germline assignment: CDR1 SQVTM and CDR2 ANQGSEA. In regard to this clone: Its antigen remains unknown.

Sequencing used PBMCs. The gene calls are TRBV29-1 and TRBJ2-7, with TRBD1 as a possible D gene (6 bases). This TCR derives from a female donor in good health and CMV-seronegative. This chain's CDR3 is CSVEGATTYEQYF. The CDR3 nucleotides read TGCAGCGTTGAGGGGGCCACCACCTACGAGCAGTACTTC.